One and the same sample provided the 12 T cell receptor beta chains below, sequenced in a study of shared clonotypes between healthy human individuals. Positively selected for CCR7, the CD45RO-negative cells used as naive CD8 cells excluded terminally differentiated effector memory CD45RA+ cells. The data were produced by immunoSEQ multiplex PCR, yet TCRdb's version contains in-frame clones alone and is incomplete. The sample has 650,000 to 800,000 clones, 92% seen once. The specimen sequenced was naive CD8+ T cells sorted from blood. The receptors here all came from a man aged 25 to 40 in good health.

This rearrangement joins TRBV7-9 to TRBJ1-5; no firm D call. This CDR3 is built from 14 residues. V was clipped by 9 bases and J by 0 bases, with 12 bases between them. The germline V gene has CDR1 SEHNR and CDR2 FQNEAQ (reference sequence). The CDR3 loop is CASSKPDSNQPQHF. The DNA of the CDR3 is TGTGCCAGTTCAAAACCGGATAGCAATCAGCCCCAGCATTTT.

CDR3 in DNA: TGTGCCATCAGTGAGTCGGTGGGAGGAAGGGACAATGAGCAGTTCTTC. This codes for CAISESVGGRDNEQFF. The chain has TRBV10-3 and TRBJ2-1, with D possibly being TRBD2 (6 bases). The length of the CDR3 is 16 residues. V was pared by 0 bases and J by 5 bases, with 14 bases between. Per the germline V gene, CDR1 is ENHRY and CDR2 is SYGVKD.

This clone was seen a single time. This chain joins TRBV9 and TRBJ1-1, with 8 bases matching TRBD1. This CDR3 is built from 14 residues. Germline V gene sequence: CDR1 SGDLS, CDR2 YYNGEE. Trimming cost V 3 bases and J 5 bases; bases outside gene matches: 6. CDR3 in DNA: TGTGCCAGCAGCGCGACAGGGGAGGTGACTGAAGCTTTCTTT. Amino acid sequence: CASSATGEVTEAFF. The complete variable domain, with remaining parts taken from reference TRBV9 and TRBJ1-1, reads DSGVTQTPKHLITATGQRVTLRCSPRSGDLSVYWYQQSLDQGLQFLIQYYNGEERAKGNILERFSAQQFPDLHSELNLSSLELGDSALYFCASSATGEVTEAFFGQGTRLTVV.

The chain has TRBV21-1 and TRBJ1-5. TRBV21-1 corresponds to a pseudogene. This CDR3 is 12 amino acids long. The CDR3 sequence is CASRGGDQPQHF. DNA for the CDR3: TGTGCCAGCCGGGGGGGAGATCAGCCCCAGCATTTT.

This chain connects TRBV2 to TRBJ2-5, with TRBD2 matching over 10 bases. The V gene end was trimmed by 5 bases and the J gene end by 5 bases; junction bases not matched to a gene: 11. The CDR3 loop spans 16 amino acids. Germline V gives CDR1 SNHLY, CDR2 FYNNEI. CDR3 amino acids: CASSPPSGSEAETQYF. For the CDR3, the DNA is TGTGCCAGCAGTCCTCCTAGCGGGAGTGAGGCGGAGACCCAGTACTTC.

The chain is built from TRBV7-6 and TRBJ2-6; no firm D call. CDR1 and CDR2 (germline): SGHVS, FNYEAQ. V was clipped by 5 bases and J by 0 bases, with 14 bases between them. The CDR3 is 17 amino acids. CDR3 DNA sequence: TGTGCCAGCAGCCAGTCCTTCGCGATCTCTGGGGCCAACGTCCTGACTTTC. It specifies CASSQSFAISGANVLTF.

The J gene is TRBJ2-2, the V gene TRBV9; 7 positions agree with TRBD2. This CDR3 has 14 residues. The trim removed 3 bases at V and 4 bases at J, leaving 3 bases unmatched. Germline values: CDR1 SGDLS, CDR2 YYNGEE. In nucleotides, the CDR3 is TGTGCCAGCAGCGCGGGACTATCCACCGGGGAGCTGTTTTTT. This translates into CASSAGLSTGELFF.

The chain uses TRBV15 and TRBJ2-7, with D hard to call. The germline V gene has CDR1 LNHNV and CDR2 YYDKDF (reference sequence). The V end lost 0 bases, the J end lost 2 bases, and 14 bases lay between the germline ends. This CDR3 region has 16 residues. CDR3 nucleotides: TGTGCCACCAGCAGAGATCCGGCAGGTTCCACCTACGAGCAGTACTTC. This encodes CATSRDPAGSTYEQYF.

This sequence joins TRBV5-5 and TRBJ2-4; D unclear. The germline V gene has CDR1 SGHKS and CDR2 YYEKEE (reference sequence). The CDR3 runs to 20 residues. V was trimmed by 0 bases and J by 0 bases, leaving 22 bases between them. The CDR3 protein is CASSLGSDQNNLLAKNIQYF. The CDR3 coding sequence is TGTGCCAGCAGCTTGGGCTCCGACCAGAATAATTTACTAGCCAAAAACATTCAGTACTTC.

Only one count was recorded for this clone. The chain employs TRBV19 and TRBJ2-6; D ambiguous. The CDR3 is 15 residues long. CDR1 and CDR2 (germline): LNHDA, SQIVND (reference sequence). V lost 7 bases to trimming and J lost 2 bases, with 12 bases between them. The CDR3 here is CASTVSQAGANVLTF. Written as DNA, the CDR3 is TGTGCCAGTACCGTCTCCCAAGCTGGGGCCAACGTCCTGACTTTC. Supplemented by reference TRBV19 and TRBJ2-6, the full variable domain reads DGGITQSPKYLFRKEGQNVTLSCEQNLNHDAMYWYRQDPGQGLRLIYYSQIVNDFQKGDIAEGYSVSREKKESFPLTVTSAQKNPTAFYLCASTVSQAGANVLTFGAGSRLTVL.

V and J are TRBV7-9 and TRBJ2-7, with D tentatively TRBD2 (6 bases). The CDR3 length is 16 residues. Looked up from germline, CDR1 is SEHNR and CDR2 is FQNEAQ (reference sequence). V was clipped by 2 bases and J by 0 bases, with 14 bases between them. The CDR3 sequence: CASSLTGGSYSYEQYF. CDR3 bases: TGTGCCAGCAGCTTAACCGGGGGTAGCTACTCCTACGAGCAGTACTTC.

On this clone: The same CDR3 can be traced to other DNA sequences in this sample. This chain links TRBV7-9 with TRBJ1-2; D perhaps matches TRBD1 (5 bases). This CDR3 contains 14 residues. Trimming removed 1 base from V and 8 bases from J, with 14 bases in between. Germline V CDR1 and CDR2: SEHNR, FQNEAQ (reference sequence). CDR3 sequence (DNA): TGTGCCAGCAGCTTAGGTACGGGACCTGTGGGCTACACCTTC. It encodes CASSLGTGPVGYTF. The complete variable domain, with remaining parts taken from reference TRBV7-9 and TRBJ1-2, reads DTGVSQNPRHKITKRGQNVTFRCDPISEHNRLYWYRQTLGQGPEFLTYFQNEAQLEKSRLLSDRFSAERPKGSFSTLEIQRTEQGDSAMYLCASSLGTGPVGYTFGSGTRLTVV.